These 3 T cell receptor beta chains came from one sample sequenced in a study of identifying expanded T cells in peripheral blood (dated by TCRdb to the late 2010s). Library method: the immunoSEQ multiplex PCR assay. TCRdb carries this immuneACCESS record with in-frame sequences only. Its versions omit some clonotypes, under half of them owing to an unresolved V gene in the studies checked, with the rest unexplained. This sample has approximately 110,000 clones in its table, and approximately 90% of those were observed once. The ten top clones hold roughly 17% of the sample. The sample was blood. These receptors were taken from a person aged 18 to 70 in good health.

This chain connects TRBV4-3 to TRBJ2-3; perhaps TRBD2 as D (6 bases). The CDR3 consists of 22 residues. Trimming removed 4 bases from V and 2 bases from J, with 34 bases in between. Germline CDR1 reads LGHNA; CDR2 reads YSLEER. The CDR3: CASSPRDTSWADPLAYTDTQYF. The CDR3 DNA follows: TGCGCCAGCAGCCCAAGGGATACGAGTTGGGCAGACCCACTAGCATACACAGATACGCAGTATTTT.

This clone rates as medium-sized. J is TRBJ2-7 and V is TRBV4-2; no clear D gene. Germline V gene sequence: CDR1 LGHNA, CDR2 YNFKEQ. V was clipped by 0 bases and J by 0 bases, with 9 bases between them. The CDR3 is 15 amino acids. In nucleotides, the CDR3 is TGTGCCAGCAGCCAAGAAAGCCACAGCTCCTACGAGCAGTACTTC. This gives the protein CASSQESHSSYEQYF.

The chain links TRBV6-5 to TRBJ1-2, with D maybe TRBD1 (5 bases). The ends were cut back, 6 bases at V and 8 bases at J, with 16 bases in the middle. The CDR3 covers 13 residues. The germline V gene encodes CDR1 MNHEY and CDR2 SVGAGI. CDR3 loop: CASRRGRGSGYTF. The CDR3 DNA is TGTGCCAGCAGGAGGGGTAGGGGAAGCGGCTACACCTTC.